The 27 T cell receptor beta chains below were found in one sample sequenced in a study of shared clonotypes between healthy human individuals (dated by TCRdb to the early 2020s). Receptor amplification or capture employed the immunoSEQ multiplex PCR assay. Here the immuneACCESS table is served through TCRdb, limited to in-frame sequences with V and J called. Missing clones are a known gap in these copies; in checked studies unresolved V genes cover under half, and the rest lacks a known reason. A total of approximately 620,000 clones appear in this sample, about 97% of them only once. The ten most abundant clones make up approximately 0.057% of the sample. The sequenced sample consisted of naive CD4+ T cells sorted from blood. The sample's cell subset or site label, in plain terms: CD45RA+ positively selected. Receptors originate from a woman aged 30 to 39 in good health.

The gene calls are TRBV7-9 and TRBJ1-2; 9 positions agree with TRBD1. Germline V gives CDR1 SEHNR, CDR2 FQNEAQ (reference sequence). CDR3 length: 14 residues. Trimming at V came to 5 bases and at J to 10 bases, leaving 11 bases not matched to a gene. Written as DNA, the CDR3 is TGTGCCAGCAGCCTCAGTTCCGGGACAGGGTACTACACCTTC. Translated, it gives CASSLSSGTGYYTF.

The chain recombines TRBV5-5 with TRBJ2-6; D uncertain. The CDR3 is 20 amino acids. The germline V gene has CDR1 SGHKS and CDR2 YYEKEE (reference sequence). The ends were cut back, 7 bases at V and 2 bases at J, with 28 bases in the middle. The CDR3 protein is CASLGENKDPLRPGANVLTF. For the CDR3, the DNA is TGTGCCAGCCTCGGTGAGAACAAAGACCCTCTCCGGCCTGGGGCCAACGTCCTGACTTTC.

This clone was detected only once. The genes are TRBV6-1 and TRBJ1-3; 8 nucleotides align to TRBD1. Germline V lookup: CDR1 MNHNS, CDR2 SASEGT. Trimming removed 3 bases from V and 1 base from J; junction bases left unmatched: 14. The CDR3 runs 19 residues. The CDR3 sequence: CASSDNLFPGTGSGNTIYF. CDR3 DNA sequence: TGTGCCAGCAGTGATAACTTATTTCCCGGGACAGGATCTGGAAACACCATATATTTT.

The gene calls are TRBV27 and TRBJ2-6; D not resolved. CDR1 is MNHEY and CDR2 is SMNVEV in the germline V gene (reference sequence). Trimming cost V 10 bases and J 0 bases, with 7 bases left between them. CDR3 size: 13 residues. CDR3 loop: CATLSSGANVLTF. The CDR3 DNA reads as TGTGCCACTTTGAGCTCTGGGGCCAACGTCCTGACTTTC.

This clone showed up just once. V gene TRBV4-1 combines with J gene TRBJ2-3; 13 nucleotides line up with TRBD2. Germline lookup yields CDR1 MGHRA and CDR2 YSYEKL. V dropped 2 bases and J dropped 1; count of bases not matched to a gene: 6. The CDR3 runs 18 residues. The CDR3 spells CASSQRTSGSLGTDTQYF. The CDR3 nucleotides read TGCGCCAGCAGCCAACGGACTAGCGGGAGCCTTGGCACAGATACGCAGTATTTT.

A remark on this clone: An end of the junction differs from the germline gene, which may be a read error. The chain employs TRBV19 and TRBJ1-5, with 8 bases aligning to TRBD1. CDR1 and CDR2 from the germline V gene are LNHDA and SQIVND (reference sequence). This CDR3 spans 14 amino acids. This chain's CDR3 is CASSVDRGNQPQHF. The CDR3 DNA reads as TGTGCCAGTAGTGTAGACAGGGGAAATCAGCCCCAGCATTTT.

V usage is TRBV9 and J usage is TRBJ2-2; D remains unclear. In germline, CDR1 is SGDLS, CDR2 YYNGEE. This CDR3 comprises 13 residues. V lost 0 bases to trimming and J lost 4 bases, with 4 bases between them. CDR3 amino acids: CASSVDGTGELFF. The CDR3 region has the DNA TGTGCCAGCAGCGTAGATGGCACCGGGGAGCTGTTTTTT.

This chain joins TRBV29-1 and TRBJ1-6; possibly TRBD1 for D (5 bases). The CDR3 totals 13 residues. Looked up from germline, CDR1 is SQVTM and CDR2 is ANQGSEA. Trimming removed 6 bases from V and 9 bases from J, with 15 bases in between. DNA for the CDR3: TGCAGCGTGCTCGACAGTGATGGTTCACCCCTCCACTTT. This gives the protein CSVLDSDGSPLHF. The complete variable domain, with remaining parts taken from reference TRBV29-1 and TRBJ1-6, reads SAVISQKPSRDICQRGTSLTIQCQVDSQVTMMFWYRQQPGQSLTLIATANQGSEATYESGFVIDKFPISRPNLTFSTLTVSNMSPEDSSIYLCSVLDSDGSPLHFGNGTRLTVT.

The chain joins TRBV28 to TRBJ2-7; no clear D gene. Looked up from germline, CDR1 is MDHEN and CDR2 is SYDVKM. Trimming cost V 7 bases and J 2 bases, with 9 bases left between them. The CDR3 sequence is 12 residues long. DNA for the CDR3: TGTGCCAGCACTGCGGTTCCCTACGAGCAGTACTTC. This sequence encodes CASTAVPYEQYF.

V is TRBV2 and J is TRBJ1-1; TRBD1 is a possible D gene (6 bases). V lost 7 bases to trimming and J lost 4 bases, with 16 bases between them. The CDR3 is 14 amino acids. Germline values: CDR1 SNHLY, CDR2 FYNNEI. The CDR3 region is CASIPQGFTTEAFF. The CDR3 DNA reads as TGTGCCAGCATTCCTCAGGGGTTTACCACTGAAGCTTTCTTT.

The chain uses TRBV7-3 and TRBJ2-3; the D is unclear. V was cut by 5 bases and J by 1 base, with 10 bases left in between. CDR3 length: 14 amino acids. Germline V gene sequence: CDR1 SGHTA, CDR2 FQGTGA. CDR3 DNA: TGTGCCAGCAGCAAAGCCCAGGGCACAGATACGCAGTATTTT. Translated: CASSKAQGTDTQYF.

The V and J genes are TRBV5-4 and TRBJ1-5; D gene uncertain. Looked up from germline, CDR1 is SGHNT and CDR2 is YYREEE (reference sequence). There are 13 residues in the CDR3. The germline V and J ends were trimmed by 4 bases and 4 bases, with 9 bases remaining between them. The CDR3 loop is CASSLDTNQPQHF. The DNA for the CDR3 is TGTGCCAGCAGCCTAGACACGAATCAGCCCCAGCATTTT.

The genes are TRBV7-8 and TRBJ1-1; no clear D gene. The CDR3 spans 14 residues. Trimming shortened V by 5 bases and J by 5 bases, and 15 bases separated the two germline ends. Germline V lookup: CDR1 SGHVS, CDR2 FQNEAQ. In nucleotides, the CDR3 is TGTGCCAGCAGCAAGACGCTCCCGGGGACTGAAGCTTTCTTT. It is translated as CASSKTLPGTEAFF.

DNA for the CDR3: TGTGCCAGCAGCACAACCCGGGGACAGGAATCAATCAGGAACACTGAAGCTTTCTTT. It specifies CASSTTRGQESIRNTEAFF. The chain joins TRBV21-1 to TRBJ1-1; TRBD1 is the table's D call, not checked against the DNA. TRBV21-1 is labeled a pseudogene. The CDR3 contains 19 residues.

This chain uses TRBV2 with TRBJ1-3, with D unclear. This CDR3 spans 15 amino acids. The ends were cut back, 1 base at V and 3 bases at J, with 10 bases in the middle. Germline-derived CDR1 and CDR2 are SNHLY and FYNNEI. The CDR3 here is CASSEGPPFGNTIYF. For the CDR3, the DNA is TGTGCCAGCAGTGAAGGTCCTCCGTTTGGAAACACCATATATTTT.

The chain recombines TRBV5-1 with TRBJ2-3; D ambiguous. Per germline, CDR1 SGHRS and CDR2 YFSETQ. Trimming stripped 1 base from V and 0 bases from J, with 6 bases between. This CDR3 has 14 amino acids. CDR3: CASSLLDSTDTQYF. The CDR3 DNA reads as TGCGCCAGCAGCTTGCTGGACAGCACAGATACGCAGTATTTT.

This sequence joins TRBV11-2 and TRBJ2-2; D uncertain. The germline CDR1 and CDR2 sequences are SGHAT and FQNNGV. The CDR3 covers 13 residues. With 4 bases removed from V and 7 bases from J, the gap between germline ends came to 10 bases. The CDR3 protein is CASSSWTDGELFF. The CDR3 nucleotides are TGTGCCAGCAGCTCCTGGACGGACGGGGAGCTGTTTTTT.

The chain uses TRBV28 and TRBJ2-4; D is unclear. V lost 2 bases, J lost 3 bases, and 8 bases lay in between. The CDR3 contains 14 residues. CDR1 is MDHEN, CDR2 SYDVKM, per germline. For the CDR3, the DNA is TGTGCCAGCAGTTTAGCGACCGGCAAAAACATTCAGTACTTC. Amino acid sequence: CASSLATGKNIQYF.

The V and J genes are TRBV28 and TRBJ2-1, with TRBD2 matching over 10 bases. CDR1 is MDHEN, CDR2 SYDVKM, per germline. The CDR3 totals 16 residues. The V gene end was trimmed by 6 bases and the J gene end by 4 bases; junction bases not matched to a gene: 9. CDR3 nucleotide sequence: TGTGCCAGCAGCAAATACGGGACTAGCGATTACAATGAGCAGTTCTTC. Translation gives CASSKYGTSDYNEQFF.

The V and J genes are TRBV28 and TRBJ1-2, with a tentative D call TRBD1 (5 bases). With 3 bases removed from V and 6 bases from J, the gap between germline ends came to 11 bases. The CDR3 sequence is 13 residues long. CDR1 is MDHEN and CDR2 is SYDVKM in the germline V gene. This CDR3 reads CASSFRRANGYTF. CDR3 DNA sequence: TGTGCCAGCAGTTTCCGCAGGGCGAATGGCTACACCTTC.

The V gene is TRBV18, the J gene TRBJ2-1; the match to TRBD1 covers 7 bases. This CDR3 is 15 amino acids long. Germline-derived CDR1 and CDR2 are KGHSH and LQKENI. V lost 2 bases, J lost 5 bases, and 6 bases stayed unmatched. The CDR3 region has the DNA TGTGCCAGCTCACCAGTTACAGGGGTGGACAATGAGCAGTTCTTC. Protein sequence: CASSPVTGVDNEQFF.

To note about this clone: This same CDR3 is encoded by further DNA sequences in the sample. The chain uses TRBV28 and TRBJ1-2, with D perhaps matching TRBD1 (6 bases). The CDR3 is 12 amino acids. V was shortened by 5 bases and J by 5 bases, with 9 bases between the two germline ends. Germline V gene sequence: CDR1 MDHEN, CDR2 SYDVKM. CDR3 amino acids: CASSLDRYGYTF. The CDR3 DNA reads TGTGCCAGCAGTCTGGACAGATATGGCTACACCTTC.

The chain has TRBV5-4 and TRBJ2-1; 16 bases agree with TRBD2. With V trimmed by 4 bases and J by 1 base, 5 bases remained unmatched. CDR3 length: 18 residues. Germline V gives CDR1 SGHNT, CDR2 YYREEE (reference sequence). The DNA for the CDR3 is TGTGCCAGCAGCCCGGGGACTAGCGGGAGGGCGTCCTACAATGAGCAGTTCTTC. This codes for CASSPGTSGRASYNEQFF.

The rearrangement joins TRBV7-3 to TRBJ2-1, with D perhaps TRBD1 (6 bases). The V and J ends lost 4 bases and 8 bases respectively, with 12 bases between them. Germline V CDR1 and CDR2: SGHTA, FQGTGA. This CDR3 comprises 13 residues. The CDR3 region is CASSSATGYEQFF. The CDR3, as DNA: TGTGCCAGCAGCTCAGCGACAGGTTATGAGCAGTTCTTC.

This chain uses TRBV11-2 with TRBJ1-3; D perhaps matches TRBD1 (6 bases). This CDR3 is 14 amino acids long. Trimming stripped 5 bases from V and 3 bases from J, with 11 bases between. Germline CDR1 SGHAT, CDR2 FQNNGV. The chain's CDR3 is CASSPTGLGNTIYF. CDR3 DNA sequence: TGTGCCAGCAGCCCTACAGGGCTTGGAAACACCATATATTTT.

The rearrangement uses TRBV28 and TRBJ2-6; 7 nucleotides match TRBD1. In germline, CDR1 is MDHEN, CDR2 SYDVKM. The CDR3 contains 17 residues. V trimming: 5 bases; J trimming: 0 bases; junction bases outside the gene matches: 7. CDR3: CASSPRQGLSGANVLTF. CDR3 nucleotides: TGTGCCAGCAGTCCCCGACAGGGCCTCTCTGGGGCCAACGTCCTGACTTTC.

This chain links TRBV9 with TRBJ2-2, with D perhaps being TRBD1 or TRBD2 (5 bases each). The length of the CDR3 is 16 residues. Trimming took off 7 bases at V and 0 bases at J, with 16 bases between the two ends. Germline CDR1 and CDR2: SGDLS and YYNGEE. The CDR3 DNA follows: TGTGCCAGCCGTCGTAGTGGGGGAGCGAACACCGGGGAGCTGTTTTTT. Translated: CASRRSGGANTGELFF.